The rows below give T cell receptor beta chains drawn from one sample of a study of early T cells in non-severe SARS-CoV-2 infection. TCRdb used MiXCR to reprocess the 5' RACE reads, holding one entry per CDR3 protein. Among 55,000 or so distinct CDR3 sequences listed, under 7.5% were seen once. Specimen: whole blood, collected at baseline. Source of these receptors: an adult who was a healthcare worker with PCR-confirmed SARS-CoV-2 infection or an uninfected control (not recorded which). Both conserved end residues are part of each CDR3. Each record gives: CDR3 protein, CDR3 DNA, J gene, V gene, clone size, D gene. D genes are given only for firm matches. Some rows have no size entry. The others give once, few or many, or a class for an expanded clone.

cdr3_aa: CASSSLSSSGQTLVTQYF; cdr3_nt: TGTGCCAGCAGTTCTTTGAGCAGTTCGGGACAGACTCTAGTTACGCAGTATTTT; j_call: TRBJ2-3; v_call: TRBV28; clone_size: NA; d_call: TRBD1
cdr3_aa: CASSDTFSGDTDTQYF; cdr3_nt: TGTGCCAGCAGTGACACCTTCTCGGGGGACACAGATACGCAGTATTTT; j_call: TRBJ2-3; v_call: TRBV6-4; clone_size: NA; d_call: NA
cdr3_aa: CASSLYGGGAVSTDTQYF; cdr3_nt: TGTGCCAGCAGCTTGTATGGCGGGGGGGCCGTATCAACAGATACGCAGTATTTT; j_call: TRBJ2-3; v_call: TRBV7-8; clone_size: many; d_call: TRBD2
cdr3_aa: CASSLRTGTYEQYF; cdr3_nt: TGTGCCAGCAGCTTGAGGACAGGCACCTACGAGCAGTACTTC; j_call: TRBJ2-7; v_call: TRBV7-8; clone_size: NA; d_call: TRBD1
cdr3_aa: CASSWAGENTEAFF; cdr3_nt: TGTGCCAGCAGTTGGGCAGGGGAAAACACTGAAGCTTTCTTT; j_call: TRBJ1-1; v_call: TRBV27; clone_size: NA; d_call: NA
cdr3_aa: CACLDGRGNTIYF; cdr3_nt: TGTGCCTGCTTAGATGGGCGCGGAAACACCATATATTTT; j_call: TRBJ1-3; v_call: TRBV28; clone_size: NA; d_call: NA
cdr3_aa: CASSLRSRAHEQYF; cdr3_nt: TGTGCCAGCAGCTTACGCTCCAGGGCCCACGAGCAGTACTTC; j_call: TRBJ2-7; v_call: TRBV7-9; clone_size: NA; d_call: NA
cdr3_aa: CASSLDRGIEKLFF; cdr3_nt: TGTGCCAGCAGCCTGGACAGGGGAATTGAAAAACTGTTTTTT; j_call: TRBJ1-4; v_call: TRBV5-4; clone_size: many; d_call: TRBD1
cdr3_aa: CSANPDKNTEAFF; cdr3_nt: TGCAGTGCGAACCCTGACAAGAACACTGAAGCTTTCTTT; j_call: TRBJ1-1; v_call: TRBV20-1; clone_size: many; d_call: NA
cdr3_aa: CASSLSRWEMNTEAFF; cdr3_nt: TGTGCCAGCAGTTTATCGAGATGGGAGATGAACACTGAAGCTTTCTTT; j_call: TRBJ1-1; v_call: TRBV27; clone_size: few; d_call: NA
cdr3_aa: CASSFAGQAAETQYF; cdr3_nt: TGCGCCAGCAGCTTCGCAGGACAGGCAGCAGAGACCCAGTACTTC; j_call: TRBJ2-5; v_call: TRBV5-1; clone_size: many; d_call: TRBD1
cdr3_aa: CASSFREFWYEQYF; cdr3_nt: TGTGCCAGCAGCTTCCGCGAGTTTTGGTACGAGCAGTACTTC; j_call: TRBJ2-7; v_call: TRBV13; clone_size: few; d_call: NA
cdr3_aa: CASSFPGVNIQYF; cdr3_nt: TGTGCCAGCAGCTTCCCAGGGGTAAACATTCAGTACTTC; j_call: TRBJ2-4; v_call: TRBV7-2; clone_size: NA; d_call: NA
cdr3_aa: CASSLVERGALLF; cdr3_nt: TGTGCCAGCAGCTTAGTTGAAAGGGGCGCACTTCTCTTC; j_call: TRBJ1-2; v_call: TRBV7-2; clone_size: many; d_call: NA
cdr3_aa: CASVRTQRETQYF; cdr3_nt: TGTGCCAGCGTTCGGACACAACGGGAGACCCAGTACTTC; j_call: TRBJ2-5; v_call: TRBV6-2/TRBV6-3; clone_size: few; d_call: NA
cdr3_aa: CATSTGTGSDEQYF; cdr3_nt: TGTGCCACCAGCACCGGGACAGGGAGCGACGAGCAGTACTTC; j_call: TRBJ2-7; v_call: TRBV15; clone_size: NA; d_call: TRBD1
cdr3_aa: CASSSPARGPNTEAFF; cdr3_nt: TGTGCCAGCAGTTCTCCCGCCAGGGGCCCGAACACTGAAGCTTTCTTT; j_call: TRBJ1-1; v_call: TRBV6-6; clone_size: many; d_call: NA
cdr3_aa: CASSNHTTTAPRTIGYTF; cdr3_nt: TGTGCCAGCAGCAACCACACCACGACAGCCCCTAGGACTATTGGCTACACCTTC; j_call: TRBJ1-2; v_call: TRBV21-1; clone_size: few; d_call: NA
cdr3_aa: CSAVSGRTSTDTQYF; cdr3_nt: TGCAGTGCGGTTAGCGGGAGAACTAGCACAGATACGCAGTATTTT; j_call: TRBJ2-3; v_call: TRBV20-1; clone_size: many; d_call: TRBD2
cdr3_aa: CASSQEREQGRNEQFF; cdr3_nt: TGCGCCAGCAGCCAAGAAAGGGAGCAGGGGAGGAATGAGCAGTTCTTC; j_call: TRBJ2-1; v_call: TRBV4-3; clone_size: many; d_call: NA
cdr3_aa: CASSLLGYYGYTF; cdr3_nt: TGTGCCAGCAGTTTACTGGGCTACTATGGCTACACCTTC; j_call: TRBJ1-2; v_call: TRBV12-3/TRBV12-4; clone_size: NA; d_call: NA
cdr3_aa: CASSLAYRTGELFF; cdr3_nt: TGCGCCAGCAGCTTGGCTTACAGGACCGGGGAGCTGTTTTTT; j_call: TRBJ2-2; v_call: TRBV5-1; clone_size: few; d_call: NA
cdr3_aa: CASSQDRTANEKLFF; cdr3_nt: TGTGCCAGCAGCCAGGACAGGACAGCTAATGAAAAACTGTTTTTT; j_call: TRBJ1-4; v_call: TRBV7-2; clone_size: NA; d_call: TRBD1
cdr3_aa: CASSQDSRPSGADISYTQYF; cdr3_nt: TGCGCCAGCAGCCAAGACTCCAGGCCTAGCGGGGCCGATATTAGTTATACGCAGTATTTT; j_call: TRBJ2-3; v_call: TRBV4-1; clone_size: few; d_call: TRBD2
cdr3_aa: CASCTVGYDPPLHF; cdr3_nt: TGTGCCAGCTGTACTGTAGGGTATGACCCACCCCTCCACTTT; j_call: TRBJ1-6; v_call: TRBV6-6; clone_size: NA; d_call: NA
cdr3_aa: CATSKPVRRDNEQFF; cdr3_nt: TGTGCCACCAGCAAGCCCGTGAGGAGGGACAATGAGCAGTTCTTC; j_call: TRBJ2-1; v_call: TRBV15; clone_size: many; d_call: NA
cdr3_aa: CASTGARETQYF; cdr3_nt: TGTGCCAGCACGGGGGCGCGTGAGACCCAGTACTTC; j_call: TRBJ2-5; v_call: TRBV12-3/TRBV12-4; clone_size: NA; d_call: NA